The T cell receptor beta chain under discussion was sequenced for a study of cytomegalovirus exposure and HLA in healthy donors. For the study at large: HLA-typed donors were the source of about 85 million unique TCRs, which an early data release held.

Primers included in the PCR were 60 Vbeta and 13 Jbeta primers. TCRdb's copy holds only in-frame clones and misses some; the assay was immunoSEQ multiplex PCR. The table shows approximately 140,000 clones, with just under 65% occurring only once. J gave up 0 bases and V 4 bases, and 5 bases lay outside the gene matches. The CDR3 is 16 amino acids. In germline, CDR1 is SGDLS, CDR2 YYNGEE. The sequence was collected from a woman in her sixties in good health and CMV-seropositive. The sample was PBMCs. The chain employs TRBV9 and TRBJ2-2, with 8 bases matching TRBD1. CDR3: CASSRSTGANTGELFF. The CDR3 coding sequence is TGTGCCAGCAGCAGATCGACAGGGGCGAACACCGGGGAGCTGTTTTTT.